Each of the 32 T cell receptor beta chains below was sequenced from the same sample in a study of cytomegalovirus exposure and HLA in healthy donors. With 60 Vbeta and 13 Jbeta primers, the PCR was carried out. Here immunoSEQ multiplex PCR was the method, and the copy in TCRdb shows in-frame clones only, minus some. Counted here are about 210,000 clones, around 78% occurring once; the ten biggest clones make up over 12%. Sequencing used PBMCs. The receptor set was obtained from a woman aged 25 to 39 in good health and CMV-seropositive.

Here the CDR3 DNA reads TGTGCCAGCAGTTCCAGACAGGGGGACTCCTACGAGCAGTACTTC. It translates to CASSSRQGDSYEQYF. The chain couples TRBV6-6 to TRBJ2-7, with 9 bases lining up with TRBD1. The CDR3 length is 15 residues. CDR1 and CDR2 from the germline V gene are MNHNY and SVGAGI (reference sequence). The junction had 4 bases not matched to a gene; V was cut back by 4 bases and J by 0 bases.

This chain joins TRBV6-6 and TRBJ1-1; a weak D match, TRBD1 (5 bases). The CDR3 is 13 residues long. Germline values: CDR1 MNHNY, CDR2 SVGAGI (reference sequence). The ends were cut back, 6 bases at V and 4 bases at J, with 12 bases in the middle. The CDR3 coding sequence is TGTGCCAGCAGCCAGGGAGGGTCCACTGAAGCTTTCTTT. Residues: CASSQGGSTEAFF.

The chain combines TRBV7-8 with TRBJ2-3; D perhaps matches TRBD2 (5 bases). Trimming took off 6 bases at V and 2 bases at J, with 15 bases between the two ends. Germline CDR1 and CDR2: SGHVS and FQNEAQ. The CDR3 covers 15 residues. For the CDR3, the DNA is TGTGCCAGCAGGGCATCCGGGGAACTCACAGATACGCAGTATTTT. Protein: CASRASGELTDTQYF.

This clone was counted only a few times. The rearrangement links TRBV4-1 to TRBJ2-7, with a possible D match to TRBD2 (5 bases). This CDR3 is built from 15 residues. V was shortened by 0 bases and J by 4 bases, with 13 bases between the two germline ends. Germline V lookup: CDR1 MGHRA, CDR2 YSYEKL. The CDR3 is CASSQEEGRVYEQYF. CDR3 coding DNA: TGCGCCAGCAGCCAAGAAGAGGGCAGAGTTTACGAGCAGTACTTC.

This sequence joins TRBV28 and TRBJ1-6; 11 bases agree with TRBD1. CDR3 size: 14 residues. Germline V CDR1 and CDR2: MDHEN, SYDVKM. Germline trimming cut 8 bases from V and 9 bases from J; bases unmatched to any gene: 6. CDR3 amino acids: CASGWGTGGSPLHF. The DNA of the CDR3 is TGTGCCAGCGGTTGGGGGACAGGGGGTTCACCCCTCCACTTT.

The rearrangement uses TRBV7-9 and TRBJ1-2; D unresolved. Germline CDR1 reads SEHNR; CDR2 reads FQNEAQ (reference sequence). The CDR3 runs 14 residues. Trimming cost V 5 bases and J 3 bases, with 13 bases left between them. CDR3 sequence (DNA): TGTGCCAGCAGCCTTGTCCGGGGATACTATGGCTACACCTTC. Translation: CASSLVRGYYGYTF.

The V call is TRBV5-1, the J call TRBJ1-3, with D possibly being TRBD1 (6 bases). The germline gives CDR1 SGHRS, CDR2 YFSETQ. This CDR3 has 16 amino acids. V lost 0 bases and J lost 3, with 13 bases in between. CDR3 in DNA: TGCGCCAGCAGCTTGGCCGGGACACGGTTTGGAAACACCATATATTTT. Translation gives CASSLAGTRFGNTIYF.

The V call is TRBV2, the J call TRBJ1-1, with a weak D call TRBD1 (5 bases). This CDR3 is built from 14 residues. V was shortened by 5 bases and J by 5 bases, with 15 bases between the two germline ends. Germline CDR1 SNHLY, CDR2 FYNNEI. The DNA of the CDR3 is TGTGCCAGCAGTAGGGACCAGGAGGGGACTGAAGCTTTCTTT. This sequence encodes CASSRDQEGTEAFF. Complete variable domain (other parts from reference TRBV2 and TRBJ1-1): EPEVTQTPSHQVTQMGQEVILRCVPISNHLYFYWYRQILGQKVEFLVSFYNNEISEKSEIFDDQFSVERPDGSNFTLKIRSTKLEDSAMYFCASSRDQEGTEAFFGQGTRLTVV.

This chain connects TRBV7-2 to TRBJ1-2, with D possibly matching TRBD1 (6 bases). The CDR3 is 11 residues long. Trimming took 4 bases from V and 10 from J, leaving 10 bases between them. From germline, CDR1 is SGHTA and CDR2 FQGNSA. In nucleotides, the CDR3 is TGTGCCAGCAGCTCACGGGGGGCCTACACCTTC. Protein product: CASSSRGAYTF.

This clone has just one count. The chain uses TRBV19 and TRBJ1-5; D uncertain. CDR1 is LNHDA, CDR2 SQIVND, per germline (reference sequence). The germline V and J ends were trimmed by 2 bases and 5 bases, with 7 bases remaining between them. CDR3 size: 13 residues. The CDR3: CASSIYPDQPQHF. The CDR3 DNA follows: TGTGCCAGTAGTATATATCCGGATCAGCCCCAGCATTTT.

The chain uses TRBV5-1 and TRBJ1-4, with D perhaps matching TRBD1 (5 bases). CDR1 is SGHRS and CDR2 is YFSETQ in the germline V gene. With 1 base removed from V and 8 bases from J, the gap between germline ends came to 12 bases. This CDR3 is 14 amino acids long. CDR3 amino acids: CASSLSTGEEKLFF. As DNA, the CDR3 is TGCGCCAGCAGCTTGTCCACGGGGGAGGAAAAACTGTTTTTT. Full variable domain (remainder filled in from reference TRBV5-1 and TRBJ1-4): KAGVTQTPRYLIKTRGQQVTLSCSPISGHRSVSWYQQTPGQGLQFLFEYFSETQRNKGNFPGRFSGRQFSNSRSEMNVSTLELGDSALYLCASSLSTGEEKLFFGSGTQLSVL.

This clone showed up just once. This rearrangement joins TRBV7-9 to TRBJ2-2; D call uncertain. In germline, CDR1 is SEHNR, CDR2 FQNEAQ (reference sequence). The ends were cut back, 8 bases at V and 0 bases at J, with 13 bases in the middle. This CDR3 region has 15 residues. The CDR3 is CASGQHIANTGELFF. CDR3 coding DNA: TGTGCCAGCGGCCAACACATCGCGAACACCGGGGAGCTGTTTTTT.

This chain connects TRBV19 to TRBJ2-3; 11 nucleotides line up with TRBD2. With 6 bases clipped from V and 2 bases from J, the junction kept 1 base outside the gene matches. The CDR3 extends over 14 amino acids. Germline assignment: CDR1 LNHDA and CDR2 SQIVND (reference sequence). The CDR3 sequence: CASRGLADTDTQYF. CDR3 nucleotides: TGTGCCAGTAGGGGACTAGCGGACACAGATACGCAGTATTTT.

The chain links TRBV7-6 to TRBJ2-5; 7 nucleotides match TRBD2. Looked up from germline, CDR1 is SGHVS and CDR2 is FNYEAQ. The CDR3 is made up of 13 amino acids. Trimming cost V 3 bases and J 5 bases; bases outside gene matches: 3. CDR3 DNA sequence: TGTGCCAGCAGCTTCGGGGGGTCGGAGACCCAGTACTTC. This codes for CASSFGGSETQYF.

This sequence joins TRBV5-1 and TRBJ2-2; D is unresolved. Germline V lookup: CDR1 SGHRS, CDR2 YFSETQ. V was trimmed by 0 bases and J by 2 bases, leaving 5 bases between them. The CDR3 is made up of 14 amino acids. CDR3 sequence reads: CASSLAINTGELFF. CDR3 nucleotides: TGCGCCAGCAGCTTGGCCATTAACACCGGGGAGCTGTTTTTT. Using reference TRBV5-1 and TRBJ2-2 for the parts outside the CDR3, the full variable domain is KAGVTQTPRYLIKTRGQQVTLSCSPISGHRSVSWYQQTPGQGLQFLFEYFSETQRNKGNFPGRFSGRQFSNSRSEMNVSTLELGDSALYLCASSLAINTGELFFGEGSRLTVL.

The chain employs TRBV9 and TRBJ2-2; the match to TRBD2 covers 7 bases. J lost 7 bases, V lost 4 bases, and 7 bases had no gene match. From germline, CDR1 is SGDLS and CDR2 YYNGEE. There are 14 residues in the CDR3. CDR3: CASSLRGGNGELFF. In DNA, the CDR3 is TGTGCCAGCAGCTTAAGGGGAGGGAACGGGGAGCTGTTTTTT.

This chain connects TRBV4-2 to TRBJ2-7; 7 bases are a match to TRBD2. This CDR3 region has 16 residues. CDR1 is LGHNA, CDR2 YNFKEQ, per germline. V shed 10 bases, J shed 0 bases, and the junction held 15 bases outside the gene matches. The DNA for the CDR3 is TGTGCCACCGCGGGTGGGGCGGGAGAGAGCTCCTACGAGCAGTACTTC. This codes for CATAGGAGESSYEQYF.

This clone came up a few times. The chain couples TRBV28 to TRBJ1-2, with D possibly being TRBD1 (6 bases). The CDR3 extends over 16 amino acids. V lost 4 bases and J 8 bases, leaving 23 bases between the germline ends. Germline V gene sequence: CDR1 MDHEN, CDR2 SYDVKM. The CDR3 sequence: CASSSPRGGRADGYTF. In DNA form, the CDR3 reads TGTGCCAGCAGTTCCCCCCGGGGGGGCAGGGCGGACGGCTACACCTTC.

This clone was counted once. The chain joins TRBV18 to TRBJ2-7; D might be TRBD2 (7 bases). Trimming removed 1 base at V and 3 bases at J, with 22 bases between. Germline V lookup: CDR1 KGHSH, CDR2 LQKENI. The CDR3 sequence is 18 residues long. The CDR3 nucleotides read TGTGCCAGCTCACCACTTCCTAAAGGGGGGGCTGATGACTACGAGCAGTACTTC. Translation gives CASSPLPKGGADDYEQYF.

Only a few counts were recorded for this clone. The rearrangement links TRBV7-2 to TRBJ2-3; 9 nucleotides align to TRBD2. Losses at the gene ends were 5 bases for V and 6 bases for J; bases not matched to a gene: 6. The CDR3 consists of 14 residues. Per germline, CDR1 SGHTA and CDR2 FQGNSA. The CDR3 loop reads CASSPFGLADTQYF. The CDR3, as DNA: TGTGCCAGCAGCCCTTTTGGACTAGCGGATACGCAGTATTTT.

This rearrangement joins TRBV6-6 to TRBJ1-6, with TRBD1 matching 7 bases. The CDR3 runs to 15 residues. V shed 5 bases and J 4 bases; nucleotides not matched to a gene: 5. Germline V gene lookup returns CDR1 MNHNY and CDR2 SVGAGI (reference sequence). The CDR3 DNA is TGTGCCAGCAGTATGACAGGGATTTATAATTCACCCCTCCACTTT. Amino acids: CASSMTGIYNSPLHF.

The V call is TRBV12-5, the J call TRBJ2-1; D is undetermined. V lost 2 bases and J 0 bases, leaving 11 bases between the germline ends. This CDR3 is built from 16 residues. Germline V gene lookup returns CDR1 LGHNT and CDR2 FRNRAP. The CDR3 protein is CASGLSPQSSYNEQFF. The CDR3 DNA follows: TGTGCTAGTGGTTTGTCCCCACAGAGCTCCTACAATGAGCAGTTCTTC.

On this clone itself: Germline is not matched at one junction end, which may reflect a read error. The chain joins TRBV5-1 to TRBJ2-3; 12 bases map to TRBD1. Germline V gene data show CDR1 as SGHRS and CDR2 as YFSETQ. The length of the CDR3 is 16 residues. Here the CDR3 reads CASSLSGTGGTGTQYF. Written as DNA, the CDR3 is TGCGCCAGCAGCTTATCCGGGACAGGGGGCACAGGTACGCAGTATTTT.

This clone has just a few counts. The gene calls are TRBV11-3 and TRBJ2-2; TRBD2 aligns across 10 bases. Germline V gene sequence: CDR1 SGHNT, CDR2 YENEEA. V was pared by 1 base and J by 6 bases, with 2 bases of the junction left unmatched. The CDR3 is 15 residues long. CDR3 nucleotide sequence: TGTGCCAGCAGCTTAGTTGGACTAGCGGCCGGGGAGCTGTTTTTT. It specifies CASSLVGLAAGELFF.

This clone was observed a handful of times. The CDR3 DNA sequence: TGTGCCAGCAGTGAAACGGGGGGGCTAGCGGGAGAGCAGTTCTTC. As protein: CASSETGGLAGEQFF. V gene TRBV2 combines with J gene TRBJ2-1; 9 bases are shared with TRBD2. The CDR3 length is 15 residues. The germline CDR1 and CDR2 sequences are SNHLY and FYNNEI. V shed 2 bases and J 10 bases; nucleotides not matched to a gene: 9.

This clone has only one observation. The chain carries TRBV11-3 and TRBJ2-7; D is possibly TRBD1 (6 bases). CDR1 is SGHNT, CDR2 YENEEA, per germline. The CDR3 extends over 14 amino acids. Trimming pared 6 bases from V and 0 bases from J, leaving 12 bases between. The CDR3 is CASRDRPSSYEQYF. The CDR3 bases are TGTGCCAGCAGGGACAGACCCAGCTCCTACGAGCAGTACTTC. Supplemented by reference TRBV11-3 and TRBJ2-7, the full variable domain reads EAGVVQSPRYKIIEKKQPVAFWCNPISGHNTLYWYLQNLGQGPELLIRYENEEAVDDSQLPKDRFSAERLKGVDSTLKIQPAELGDSAVYLCASRDRPSSYEQYFGPGTRLTVT.

Only a few counts were recorded for this clone. The V call is TRBV18, the J call TRBJ2-2; D unclear. CDR1 and CDR2 (germline): KGHSH, LQKENI. Trimming stripped 6 bases from V and 2 bases from J, with 10 bases between. The CDR3 spans 14 residues. The CDR3 here is CASSIRLNTGELFF. CDR3 bases: TGTGCCAGCTCTATCCGACTTAACACCGGGGAGCTGTTTTTT. Full variable domain (outside the CDR3, taken from reference TRBV18 and TRBJ2-2): NAGVMQNPRHLVRRRGQEARLRCSPMKGHSHVYWYRQLPEEGLKFMVYLQKENIIDESGMPKERFSAEFPKEGPSILRIQQVVRGDSAAYFCASSIRLNTGELFFGEGSRLTVL.

V is TRBV4-2 and J is TRBJ2-7; 7 nucleotides match TRBD1. This CDR3 has 20 amino acids. The V segment lost 0 bases and the J segment 0 bases; nucleotides outside the gene matches: 17. Germline CDR1 LGHNA, CDR2 YNFKEQ. CDR3 protein: CASSQELLTGATINSYEQYF. The CDR3 nucleotides are TGTGCCAGCAGCCAAGAACTACTCACAGGGGCCACCATAAACTCCTACGAGCAGTACTTC.

This chain uses TRBV7-9 with TRBJ2-5; D is unresolved. Trimming cost V 2 bases and J 5 bases, with 12 bases left between them. This CDR3 comprises 14 residues. Germline CDR1 SEHNR, CDR2 FQNEAQ (reference sequence). CDR3 loop: CASSLSVVRETQYF. CDR3 DNA: TGTGCCAGCAGCTTATCGGTGGTGCGCGAGACCCAGTACTTC.

The rearrangement links TRBV5-4 to TRBJ2-7, with 9 bases matching TRBD1. The CDR3 covers 15 residues. Unmatched junction bases numbered 16, after V lost 4 bases and J lost 11 bases. Germline CDR1 SGHNT, CDR2 YYREEE (reference sequence). This CDR3 is CASSHKDRGLLEEYF. In DNA, the CDR3 is TGTGCCAGCAGCCATAAAGACAGGGGGTTACTGGAGGAGTACTTC.

This clone was counted once. This chain uses TRBV7-9 with TRBJ1-1; D might be TRBD1 (5 bases). The CDR3 length is 15 residues. From germline, CDR1 is SEHNR and CDR2 FQNEAQ (reference sequence). V was shortened by 0 bases and J by 2 bases, with 10 bases between the two germline ends. CDR3 sequence reads: CASSLAWTLNTEAFF. The DNA of the CDR3 is TGTGCCAGCAGCTTAGCGTGGACACTCAACACTGAAGCTTTCTTT. The full variable domain, its missing parts supplied by reference TRBV7-9 and TRBJ1-1, is DTGVSQNPRHKITKRGQNVTFRCDPISEHNRLYWYRQTLGQGPEFLTYFQNEAQLEKSRLLSDRFSAERPKGSFSTLEIQRTEQGDSAMYLCASSLAWTLNTEAFFGQGTRLTVV.

The gene calls are TRBV30 and TRBJ1-1, with D perhaps TRBD1 (6 bases). Trimming removed 3 bases from V and 7 bases from J, with 12 bases in between. CDR1 and CDR2 (germline): GTSNPN, SVGIG (reference sequence). The CDR3 is 12 amino acids. In DNA, the CDR3 is TGTGCCTGGAGGGGGGGGCAGGTTGAAGCTTTCTTT. Residues: CAWRGGQVEAFF. The full variable domain, rest sourced from reference TRBV30 and TRBJ1-1, is SQTIHQWPATLVQPVGSPLSLECTVEGTSNPNLYWYRQAAGRGLQLLFYSVGIGQISSEVPQNLSASRPQDRQFILSSKKLLLSDSGFYLCAWRGGQVEAFFGQGTRLTVV.